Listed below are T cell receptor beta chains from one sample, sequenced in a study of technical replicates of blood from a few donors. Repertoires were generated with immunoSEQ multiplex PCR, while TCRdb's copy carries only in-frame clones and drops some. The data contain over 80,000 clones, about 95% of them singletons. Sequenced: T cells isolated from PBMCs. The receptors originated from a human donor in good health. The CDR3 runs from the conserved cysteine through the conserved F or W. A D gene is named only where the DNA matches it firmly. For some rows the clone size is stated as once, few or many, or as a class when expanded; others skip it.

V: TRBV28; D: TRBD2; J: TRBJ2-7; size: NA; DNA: TGTGCCAGCACTCCGGGACTAGCGGGGTTCCTACGAGGGCAGTACTTC; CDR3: CASTPGLAGFLRGQYF
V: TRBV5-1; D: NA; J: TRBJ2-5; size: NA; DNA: TGCGCCAGCTGCCGTGGGGGGGGACAGGAAGAGACCCAGTACTTC; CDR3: CASCRGGGQEETQYF
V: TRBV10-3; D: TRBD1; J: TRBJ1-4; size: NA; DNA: TGTGCCACGGGACAGGGAATGAATGAAAAACTGTTTTTT; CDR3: CATGQGMNEKLFF
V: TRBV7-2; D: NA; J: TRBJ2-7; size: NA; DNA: TGTGCCAGCAGCTTAGCGGGTAGCCACGAGCAGTACTTC; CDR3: CASSLAGSHEQYF
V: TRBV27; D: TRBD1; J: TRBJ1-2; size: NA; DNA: TGTGCCAGCAGGACCGGGACAGGGTACTATGGCTACACCTTC; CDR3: CASRTGTGYYGYTF
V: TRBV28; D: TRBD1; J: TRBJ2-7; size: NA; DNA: TGTGCCAGCAGTTCCGTGGGACAGTCTCCCTACGAGCAGTACTTC; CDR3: CASSSVGQSPYEQYF
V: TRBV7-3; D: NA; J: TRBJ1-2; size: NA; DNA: TGTGCCAGCAGCTTAACGGCAGGTCAAGGCTACACCTTC; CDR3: CASSLTAGQGYTF
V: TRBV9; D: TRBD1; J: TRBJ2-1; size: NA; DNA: TGTGCCAGCAGTGAACATATTAGGGGACAGGGGGCGGATGAGCAGTTCTTC; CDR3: CASSEHIRGQGADEQFF
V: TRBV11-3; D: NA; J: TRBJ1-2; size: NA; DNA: TGTGCCAGCAGGTCGGATGCAGCCATGTCGGGGGGCTACACCTTC; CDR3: CASRSDAAMSGGYTF
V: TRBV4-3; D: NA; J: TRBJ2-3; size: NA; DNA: TGCGCCAGCAGCCTCCGACTCCTCACAGATACGCAGTATTTT; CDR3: CASSLRLLTDTQYF
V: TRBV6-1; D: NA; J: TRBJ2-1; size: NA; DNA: TGTGCCAGCAGTGAACTCTCGAGACAGGCCTACAATGAGCAGTTCTTC; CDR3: CASSELSRQAYNEQFF
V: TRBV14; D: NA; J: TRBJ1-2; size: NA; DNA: TGTGCCAGCAGCCCAGGTCAGGGGTTCGTCCACACCTTC; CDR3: CASSPGQGFVHTF
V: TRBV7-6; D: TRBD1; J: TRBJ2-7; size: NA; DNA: TGTGCCAGCAGCGTGGACAGGGGGAGGTACGAGCAGTACTTC; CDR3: CASSVDRGRYEQYF
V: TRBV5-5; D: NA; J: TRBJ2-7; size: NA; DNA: TGTGCCAGCAGCTTGAGGGGGGGGGCTACAGGGTCGACCTACGAGCAGTACTTC; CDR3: CASSLRGGATGSTYEQYF
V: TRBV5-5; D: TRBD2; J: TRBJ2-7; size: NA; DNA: TGTGCCAGCAGCTTACGGACTAGCACCTACGAGCAGTACTTC; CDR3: CASSLRTSTYEQYF
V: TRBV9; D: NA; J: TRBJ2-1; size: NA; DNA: TGTGCCAGCAGCGTCGGGCAGGGGAGCCCCCAGGATGAGCAGTTCTTC; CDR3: CASSVGQGSPQDEQFF
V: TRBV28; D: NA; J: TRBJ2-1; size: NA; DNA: TGTGCCAGCCAAACGGGCTCCTACAATGAGCAGTTCTTC; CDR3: CASQTGSYNEQFF
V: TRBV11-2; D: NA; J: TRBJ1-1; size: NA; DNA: TGTGCCAGCGGAAACAGGGCTGGCACTGAAGCTTTCTTT; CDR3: CASGNRAGTEAFF
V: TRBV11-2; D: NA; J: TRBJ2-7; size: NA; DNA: TGTGCCAGCAGCTTAACCGAGACCTACGAGCAGTACTTC; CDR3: CASSLTETYEQYF
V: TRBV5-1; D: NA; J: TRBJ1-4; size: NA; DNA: TGCGCCAGCAGCTCCGGACAGATTAATGAAAAACTGTTTTTT; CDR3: CASSSGQINEKLFF
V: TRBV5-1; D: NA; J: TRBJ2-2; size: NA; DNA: TGCGCCAGCAGCTCCTATGCAGCAGGGCCCAACACCGGGGAGCTGTTTTTT; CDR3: CASSSYAAGPNTGELFF
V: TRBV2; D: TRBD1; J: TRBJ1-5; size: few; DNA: TGTGCCAGCAGCTCCGGGACAGGTCGTTCTCCCCAGCATTTT; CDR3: CASSSGTGRSPQHF
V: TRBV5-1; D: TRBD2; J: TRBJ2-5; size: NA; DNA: TGCGCCAGCAGCTTGGTAGGACTAGCGGGACCCAAAGAGACCCAGTACTTC; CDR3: CASSLVGLAGPKETQYF
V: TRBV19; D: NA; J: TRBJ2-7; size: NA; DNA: TGTGCCAGTAGTACCCTACAGGGCCCCTACGAGCAGTACTTC; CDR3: CASSTLQGPYEQYF
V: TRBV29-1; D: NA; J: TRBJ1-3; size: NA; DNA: TGCAGCGTGACGAACCGACAGGTTGGAAACACCATATATTTT; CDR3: CSVTNRQVGNTIYF
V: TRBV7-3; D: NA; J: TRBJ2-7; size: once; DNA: TGTGCCAGCAGCTTAAGTCGGGGAACCTACGAGCAGTACTTC; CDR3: CASSLSRGTYEQYF
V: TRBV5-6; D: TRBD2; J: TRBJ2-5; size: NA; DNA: TGTGCCAGCAGCAATGAATGGGGACTAGTCGCACAAGAGACCCAGTACTTC; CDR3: CASSNEWGLVAQETQYF
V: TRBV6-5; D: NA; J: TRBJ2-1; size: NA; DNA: TGTGCCAGCAGGGAGACTACCTACAATGAGCAGTTCTTC; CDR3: CASRETTYNEQFF
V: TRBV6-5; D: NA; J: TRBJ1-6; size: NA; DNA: TGTGCCAGCAGTTACTCGGGCAGTAATTCACCCCTCCACTTT; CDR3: CASSYSGSNSPLHF
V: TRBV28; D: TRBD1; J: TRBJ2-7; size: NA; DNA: TGTGCCAGTTACGACAGGGCCTACGAGCAGTACTTC; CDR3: CASYDRAYEQYF
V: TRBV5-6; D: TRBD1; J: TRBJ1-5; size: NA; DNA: TGTGCCAGCAGCTCCGACAGGGAAAACAATCAGCCCCAGCATTTT; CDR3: CASSSDRENNQPQHF
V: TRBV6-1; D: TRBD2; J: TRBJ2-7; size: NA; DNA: TGTGCCAGCAGTGAAGCATTGACGGGAGGGCCCTACGAGCAGTACTTC; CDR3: CASSEALTGGPYEQYF
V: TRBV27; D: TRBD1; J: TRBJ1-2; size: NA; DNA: TGTGCCAGCAGTCCCGGACAGGGGGGAACCTATGGCTACACCTTC; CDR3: CASSPGQGGTYGYTF
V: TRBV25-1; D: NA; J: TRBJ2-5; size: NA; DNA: TGTGCCAGCAGTATGCTCCTGGATCGGGAAGAGACCCAGTACTTC; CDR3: CASSMLLDREETQYF
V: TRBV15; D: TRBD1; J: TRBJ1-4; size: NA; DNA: TGTGCCACCAGCAGAGGGGGGACAGGAAGGTCGGTTAATGAAAAACTGTTTTTT; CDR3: CATSRGGTGRSVNEKLFF
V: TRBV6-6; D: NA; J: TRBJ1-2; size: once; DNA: TGTGCCAGCAGTTACTCGTATGGCCCTGGCGGCTACACCTTC; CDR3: CASSYSYGPGGYTF
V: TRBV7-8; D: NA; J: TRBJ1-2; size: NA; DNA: TGTGCCAGCAGCTTAGACGGGGGCTATGGCTACACCTTC; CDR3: CASSLDGGYGYTF
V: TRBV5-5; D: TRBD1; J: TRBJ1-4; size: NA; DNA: TGTGCCAGCAGCGGACTAAACAGGGGCCTTGTTGAAAAACTGTTTTTT; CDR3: CASSGLNRGLVEKLFF
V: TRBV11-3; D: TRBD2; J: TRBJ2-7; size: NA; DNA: TGTGCCAGCAGCGGAGAGACTAGCGGGAATGATTACGAGCAGTACTTC; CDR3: CASSGETSGNDYEQYF
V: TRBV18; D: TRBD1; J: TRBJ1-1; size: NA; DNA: TGTGCCAGCTCACCTTTCCCTACTACAGGGGACGTCGGCACTGAAGCTTTCTTT; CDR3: CASSPFPTTGDVGTEAFF
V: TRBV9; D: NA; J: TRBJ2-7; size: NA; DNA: TGTGCCAGCAGCGTAGCTTTCGGTGGGAGTTTCGACGAGCAGTACTTC; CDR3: CASSVAFGGSFDEQYF
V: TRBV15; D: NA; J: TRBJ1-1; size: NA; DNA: TGTGCCACCAGCAGGGGCTACGAACTTATGAACACTGAAGCTTTCTTT; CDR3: CATSRGYELMNTEAFF
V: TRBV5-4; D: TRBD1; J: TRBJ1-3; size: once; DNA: TGTGCCAGCAGACCGGACAGGGACTCTGGAAACACCATATATTTT; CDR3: CASRPDRDSGNTIYF
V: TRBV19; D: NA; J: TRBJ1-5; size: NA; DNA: TGTGCCAGTAGTGATTCCGAACAGGGAAGTCAGCCCCAGCATTTT; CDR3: CASSDSEQGSQPQHF